This record concerns one T cell receptor (beta chain) sequence. The antigen remains undetermined. V lost 2 bases to trimming and J lost 5 bases, with 18 bases between them. In germline, CDR1 is LNHNV, CDR2 YYDKDF (reference sequence). The CDR3 contains 16 residues. These data are taken from a study of neoadjuvant nivolumab and ipilimumab in lung cancer. Points from the study as a whole: Pretherapy blood TCR richness correlated positively with resected tumor richness. TCR sequencing covered a small number of samples. Only a single major-pathologic-response sample was available for clonality analysis.

Generated by immunoSEQ multiplex PCR, the TCRdb table keeps only in-frame clones and is missing some. The sample has approximately 6,800 clones; roughly 88% are singletons. Sequencing used tumor tissue, obtained after neoadjuvant nivolumab, alone or with ipilimumab, at or shortly before surgery. This clonotype was sampled from an adult with non-small cell lung cancer. This chain joins TRBV15 and TRBJ1-1; the D is unclear. The CDR3 loop is CATSRSLGPGRTEAFF. CDR3 bases: TGTGCCACCAGCAGATCTCTAGGCCCGGGTCGGACTGAAGCTTTCTTT.